The 7 T cell receptor beta chains given below trace back to one sample, sequenced in a study of spatial heterogeneity in lung cancer. MiXCR, run by TCRdb on the 5' RACE reads, gives a single entry per CDR3 protein. Here the sample spans more than 10,000 distinct CDR3 sequences, around 5.2% being singletons. Noted time point: sample taken at primary tumor resection. Tumor, nontumor lung or frozen PBMC supplied whole RNA, sequenced without sorting. Here the sequenced sample was lung tumor tissue, taken at surgery. The source is a human donor with early-stage non-small cell lung cancer.

Of note for this clonotype: Since it is a stray read in a library aimed at alpha chains, this beta chain has a size that is not meaningful. The chain recombines TRBV10-1 with TRBJ2-3; 9 bases line up with TRBD2. V shed 4 bases, J shed 2 bases, and the junction held 7 bases outside the gene matches. There are 16 residues in the CDR3. Germline values: CDR1 WNHNN, CDR2 SYGVQD (reference sequence). CDR3 sequence reads: CASSATSGGFTDTQYF. CDR3 in DNA: TGCGCCAGCAGTGCGACTAGCGGCGGATTCACAGATACGCAGTATTTT.

This clonotype was counted at least ten times. A library prepared for alpha chains yielded this beta chain as an off-target read; its size is of little meaning. This chain links TRBV28 with TRBJ2-6; D is possibly TRBD1 or TRBD2 (5 bases each). Trimming shortened V by 6 bases and J by 4 bases, and 13 bases separated the two germline ends. Germline-derived CDR1 and CDR2 are MDHEN and SYDVKM. The CDR3 has 15 residues. CDR3 bases: TGTGCCAGCAGACTAGACAGCAGCGGGGCCAACGTCCTGACTTTC. It translates to CASRLDSSGANVLTF. The variable domain in full, with the rest retrieved from reference TRBV28 and TRBJ2-6, is DVKVTQSSRYLVKRTGEKVFLECVQDMDHENMFWYRQDPGLGLRLIYFSYDVKMKEKGDIPEGYSVSREKKERFSLILESASTNQTSMYLCASRLDSSGANVLTFGAGSRLTVL.

This clonotype was recorded many times. A library made for alpha chains picked up this beta chain off target, so its size means little. The chain is built from TRBV6-2 or TRBV6-3 and TRBJ2-3; 7 nucleotides agree with TRBD1. CDR1 is MNHEY, CDR2 SVGEGT, per germline. CDR3 length equals 14 residues. V lost 7 bases, J lost 4 bases, and 8 bases stayed unmatched. The CDR3 protein is CASNRQGRADTQYF. For the CDR3, the DNA is TGTGCCAGCAACCGACAGGGACGGGCAGATACGCAGTATTTT.

This clonotype was seen ten or more times. Found in a library prepared for alpha chains, this beta chain is an off-target read, and its abundance has little meaning. The chain joins TRBV9 to TRBJ2-3; tentative D call: TRBD2 (5 bases). The V and J ends lost 0 bases and 3 bases respectively, with 14 bases between them. The germline V gene encodes CDR1 SGDLS and CDR2 YYNGEE. This CDR3 contains 16 residues. The CDR3 sequence is CASSVGGSELTDTQYF. DNA of the CDR3: TGTGCCAGCAGCGTAGGTGGTAGCGAGTTAACAGATACGCAGTATTTT.

This clonotype was seen repeatedly, ten times or more. The library was built for alpha chains, so this beta chain is an off-target read and its size means little. The rearrangement joins TRBV6-5 to TRBJ2-3; perhaps TRBD2 as D (5 bases). The V end lost 6 bases, the J end lost 4 bases, and 11 bases lay between the germline ends. Germline V gives CDR1 MNHEY, CDR2 SVGAGI. This CDR3 has 13 residues. CDR3 sequence: CASRQDYSDTQYF. In nucleotides, the CDR3 is TGTGCCAGCAGACAAGACTACTCAGATACGCAGTATTTT.

This clonotype was observed at least ten times. Found in a library prepared for alpha chains, this beta chain is an off-target read, and its abundance has little meaning. J is TRBJ2-5 and V is TRBV10-3; 12 nucleotides align to TRBD2. The CDR3 loop spans 15 amino acids. Germline V gene lookup returns CDR1 ENHRY and CDR2 SYGVKD. Losses at the gene ends were 6 bases for V and 2 bases for J; bases not matched to a gene: 4. The CDR3 nucleotides read TGTGCCATCAGCGTGACTAGCGGGGGTCAAGAGACCCAGTACTTC. Translation: CAISVTSGGQETQYF.

A few counts support this clonotype. This may arise from a read error, as a much more abundant clone is one base away. This beta chain is off target for a library built for alpha chains, so its abundance means little. The chain links TRBV6-2 or TRBV6-3 to TRBJ1-1; no reliable D call. Deletions cut 8 bases from V and 0 bases from J, with 19 bases between. This CDR3 comprises 16 residues. In germline, CDR1 is MNHEY, CDR2 SVGEGT. In DNA, the CDR3 is TGTGCCAGCTGGCGGCGAGGGTCCGACATGAACACTGAAGCTTTCTTT. This encodes CASWRRGSDMNTEAFF.